This passage covers 22 T cell receptor beta chains from one sample sequenced in a study of CD8+CD57+ T cells in acquired aplastic anemia. CDR3 and TCR beta VDJ profiling relied on a genomic DNA template. A single record per CDR3 protein comes from TCRdb applying MiXCR to the reads. The sample lists 400,000 to 450,000 distinct CDR3 sequences; 55% to 70% were seen once. The specimen was sorted CD4+, CD8+, or CD8+CD57+ T cells (not recorded which) from PBMCs. These receptors all come from a human donor in good health, serving as a control.

To note about this clonotype: At one end the junction does not follow the germline gene, possibly because of a read error. The chain combines TRBV7-2 with TRBJ2-1, with D unresolved. Per the germline V gene, CDR1 is SGHTA and CDR2 is FQGNSA. This CDR3 contains 14 residues. In nucleotides, the CDR3 is TGTGCCAGCAGCCTACAATCGAGACACAGTGCGTACGTCTTC. It encodes CASSLQSRHSAYVF.

CDR3 coding DNA: TGTGCCAGCAGCGGGTATCGGACGAGATTCTCTGGGGCCAACGTCCTGACTTTC. Translation: CASSGYRTRFSGANVLTF. V usage is TRBV7-2 and J usage is TRBJ2-6; D is uncertain. The V gene's germline CDR1 is SGHTA and CDR2 FQGNSA. This CDR3 contains 18 residues. V lost 5 bases, J lost 0 bases, and 17 bases lay in between. The full variable domain, rest sourced from reference TRBV7-2 and TRBJ2-6, is GAGVSQSPSNKVTEKGKDVELRCDPISGHTALYWYRQSLGQGLEFLIYFQGNSAPDKSGLPSDRFSAERTGGSVSTLTIQRTQQEDSAVYLCASSGYRTRFSGANVLTFGAGSRLTVL.

The chain uses TRBV20-1 and TRBJ2-1, with 7 bases identical to TRBD2. Germline V CDR1 and CDR2: DFQATT, SNEGSKA (reference sequence). V was clipped by 2 bases and J by 12 bases; unmatched bases: 10. CDR3 length: 13 residues. CDR3 residues: CSARNSGVGRQFF. CDR3 in DNA: TGCAGTGCTAGAAACAGCGGGGTAGGGAGGCAGTTCTTC.

The V gene is TRBV12-3 or TRBV12-4, the J gene TRBJ1-3, with D maybe TRBD1 (6 bases). This CDR3 contains 15 residues. The V end lost 8 bases, the J end lost 9 bases, and 23 bases lay between the germline ends. This CDR3 is CASARGQSRRGTIYF. The CDR3 nucleotides are TGTGCCAGCGCCAGGGGCCAGAGTCGTCGGGGCACCATATATTTT.

The genes are TRBV2 and TRBJ2-7, with D tentatively TRBD2 (5 bases). The J call may not be correct, given that the DNA end is closer to TRBJ2-1. The germline V gene has CDR1 SNHLY and CDR2 FYNNEI. The CDR3 totals 13 residues. This chain's CDR3 is CASSLGLAHEQFF. CDR3 in DNA: TGTGCCAGCAGCTTAGGTCTAGCCCATGAGCAGTTCTTC.

V and J are TRBV11-1 and TRBJ1-1, with unresolved D. V lost 5 bases to trimming and J lost 2 bases, with 12 bases between them. The CDR3 contains 14 residues. The germline gives CDR1 SGHAT, CDR2 FQDESV (reference sequence). The CDR3 region has the DNA TGTGCCAGCAGCACTGCAATCCAAAACACTGAAGCTTTCTTT. Its protein is CASSTAIQNTEAFF.

Concerning this clonotype: Being one base from a much bigger clone, this may be a read error. V is TRBV4-2 and J is TRBJ2-7; D is uncertain. The CDR3 has 16 amino acids. CDR1 is LGHNA and CDR2 is YNFKEQ in the germline V gene. The DNA of the CDR3 is TGTGTCAGCAGCCAAGTGGCCCTACGCAGCTCCTACGAGCAGTACTTC. This translates into CVSSQVALRSSYEQYF.

About this clonotype itself: It may be a read error: a sequence one base away is much more abundant. V is TRBV30 and J is TRBJ1-2; D is unclear. The CDR3 spans 12 residues. Per the germline V gene, CDR1 is GTSNPN and CDR2 is SVGIG (reference sequence). CDR3 sequence (DNA): TGTGCCTGGAGTAAGGGATACTATGGCCACACCTTC. This gives the protein CAWSKGYYGHTF.

The sample holds a few counts of this clonotype. The chain links TRBV25-1 to TRBJ1-3; D remains ambiguous. Between the trimmed V and J ends, which lost 5 bases and 0 bases, there was a span of 11 bases. The CDR3 sequence is 15 residues long. Germline CDR1 reads MGHDK; CDR2 reads SYGVNS. This chain's CDR3 is CASSFGSASGNTIYF. CDR3 bases: TGTGCCAGCAGTTTCGGCTCGGCCTCTGGAAACACCATATATTTT.

Concerning this clonotype: Compared with germline, one end of the junction differs, possibly owing to a read error. The rearrangement uses TRBV15 and TRBJ1-6, with a possible D match to TRBD1 (5 bases). Germline CDR1 and CDR2: LNHNV and YYDKDF (reference sequence). This CDR3 comprises 14 residues. The CDR3 loop is CATGSGGEIEPHLF. The CDR3, as DNA: TGTGCCACCGGAAGCGGGGGTGAGATTGAACCCCACCTCTTT.

Worth noting for this clonotype: A much larger clonotype is one base distant, so this may be a read error. V is TRBV6-2 or TRBV6-3 and J is TRBJ2-2; 8 nucleotides agree with TRBD1. The CDR3 has 14 residues. With V trimmed by 5 bases and J by 4 bases, 3 bases remained unmatched. Germline V lookup: CDR1 MNHEY, CDR2 SVGEGT. CDR3 residues: CASSKTGATGELFF. CDR3 bases: TGTGCCAGCAGTAAGACAGGGGCCACCGGGGAGCTGTTTTTT.

This clonotype was observed many times. J is TRBJ1-3 and V is TRBV5-1; D call uncertain. This CDR3 is built from 14 residues. Germline V CDR1 and CDR2: SGHRS, YFSETQ. With 3 bases removed from V and 4 bases from J, the gap between germline ends came to 11 bases. The CDR3, as DNA: TGCGCCAGCAGCTCAAATGATATAGGAAACACCATATATTTT. This translates into CASSSNDIGNTIYF.

This clonotype was observed a single time. The V call is TRBV7-2, the J call TRBJ2-3; D might be TRBD1 or TRBD2, each matching 6 bases. CDR3 length equals 12 residues. Trimming removed 5 bases from V and 12 bases from J, with 15 bases in between. In germline, CDR1 is SGHTA, CDR2 FQGNSA. The CDR3 DNA sequence: TGTGCCAGCAGCCCAGGAGGGGGTACCCAGTATTTT. It specifies CASSPGGGTQYF.

V usage is TRBV20-1 and J usage is TRBJ1-1; TRBD1 matches 10 bases. Germline CDR1 is DFQATT and CDR2 is SNEGSKA (reference sequence). J was trimmed by 11 bases and V by 5 bases; bases with no gene match: 8. The CDR3 has 12 residues. Written as DNA, the CDR3 is TGCAGTGCTTGGGACAGGGGCACCGGGGCTTTCTTT. Its translation is CSAWDRGTGAFF.

The genes are TRBV4-2 and TRBJ2-7; TRBD1 is a possible D gene (5 bases). CDR1 is LGHNA and CDR2 is YNFKEQ in the germline V gene. The CDR3 extends over 12 amino acids. CDR3 sequence: CTIRQQVDEQYF. CDR3 DNA: TGTACCATCAGACAACAGGTAGACGAGCAGTACTTC.

Regarding this clonotype: An end of the junction does not agree with germline; a read error may underlie this. The rearrangement links TRBV9 to TRBJ1-5; D is unresolved. CDR1 and CDR2 (germline): SGDLS, YYNGEE. This CDR3 is 14 amino acids long. The CDR3 is CASSPAPTDTQYYF. CDR3 in DNA: TGTGCCAGCAGTCCAGCACCCACAGATACGCAGTATTATTTT.

This clonotype was recorded only once. The CDR3 carries no conserved terminal phenylalanine or tryptophan, so it likely arises from a read error. The DNA is omitted, as the CDR3 cannot be located on it reliably, and the CDR3 follows TCRdb's listing. The rearrangement joins TRBV9 to TRBJ2-1; whether TRBD2, the table's D call, matches the DNA was not checked. The CDR3 comprises 13 residues, both ends counted. Germline V gene sequence: CDR1 SGDLS, CDR2 YYNGEE. This CDR3 reads CASSSVRGGEHEL.

In this sample, this clonotype turned up a few times. The J gene is TRBJ1-4, the V gene TRBV9; TRBD1 might be the D (6 bases). V was trimmed by 7 bases and J by 6 bases, leaving 13 bases between them. Germline values: CDR1 SGDLS, CDR2 YYNGEE. This CDR3 is built from 13 residues. In nucleotides, the CDR3 is TGTGCCAGCTCGGGGGCTGATGATGAAAAACTGTTTTTT. It is translated as CASSGADDEKLFF.

The rearrangement links TRBV20-1 to TRBJ1-1, with 7 bases fitting TRBD1. The CDR3 consists of 13 residues. Looked up from germline, CDR1 is DFQATT and CDR2 is SNEGSKA (reference sequence). The trim removed 7 bases at V and 9 bases at J, leaving 14 bases unmatched. The CDR3 region is CSVAGGSNHQAFF. Here the CDR3 DNA reads TGCAGTGTAGCAGGGGGAAGCAATCATCAAGCTTTCTTT.

This chain links TRBV5-8 with TRBJ2-7; possible D gene TRBD1, 6 bases. Germline CDR1 and CDR2: SGHTS and YDEGEE. V was clipped by 3 bases and J by 3 bases, with 16 bases between them. This CDR3 has 15 amino acids. The CDR3 sequence is CASSSGEQPFYEQYF. The CDR3 bases are TGTGCCAGCAGCTCAGGGGAGCAGCCGTTCTACGAGCAGTACTTC.

This clonotype was recorded at least ten times. V and J are TRBV9 and TRBJ2-7; TRBD2 aligns across 12 bases. The germline gives CDR1 SGDLS, CDR2 YYNGEE. Trimming at V came to 3 bases and at J to 4 bases, leaving 8 bases not matched to a gene. This CDR3 region has 16 residues. The CDR3 here is CASSAFSSGGDYEQYF. CDR3 bases: TGTGCCAGCAGCGCATTTTCTAGCGGGGGGGATTACGAGCAGTACTTC.

The chain recombines TRBV7-2 with TRBJ2-1, with 11 bases matching TRBD1. Per the germline V gene, CDR1 is SGHTA and CDR2 is FQGNSA. J was trimmed by 0 bases and V by 4 bases; bases with no gene match: 2. This CDR3 contains 16 residues. This chain's CDR3 is CASSSGTGGSYNEQFF. DNA of the CDR3: TGTGCCAGCAGCTCAGGGACAGGGGGCTCCTACAATGAGCAGTTCTTC.